A single sample gave rise to the 24 T cell receptor beta chains below, sequenced in a study of cytomegalovirus exposure and HLA in healthy donors. The data were produced by immunoSEQ multiplex PCR, yet TCRdb's version contains in-frame clones alone and is incomplete. The repertoire has more than 200,000 clones, 90% of them found once; the top ten carry approximately 3.1%. Sequencing used PBMCs. The receptors originated from a woman under 40 in good health and CMV-seronegative.

V is TRBV4-1 and J is TRBJ2-7, with TRBD2 as a possible D gene (6 bases). CDR1 is MGHRA, CDR2 YSYEKL, per germline. CDR3 length: 15 amino acids. V lost 6 bases, J lost 0 bases, and 15 bases lay in between. In DNA, the CDR3 is TGCGCCAGCAGAAACTTCCGGGGGTCCTCCTACGAGCAGTACTTC. Translating gives CASRNFRGSSYEQYF.

The chain links TRBV4-3 to TRBJ2-7; 10 bases agree with TRBD1. The germline gives CDR1 LGHNA, CDR2 YSLEER. The CDR3 contains 13 residues. V lost 5 bases to trimming and J lost 5 bases; unmatched junction nucleotides: 3. The CDR3 bases are TGCGCCAGCAGCAGGACAGGGGGTAACGAGCAGTACTTC. Its translation: CASSRTGGNEQYF.

V is TRBV5-6 and J is TRBJ2-2, with 8 bases fitting TRBD1. The CDR3 is made up of 17 amino acids. After removal of 0 bases from V and 1 base from J, the junction contained 5 bases not matched to a gene. The germline V gene encodes CDR1 SGHDT and CDR2 YYEEEE. The CDR3 region has the DNA TGTGCCAGCAGCTTGGACGGACAGGGCCAGAACACCGGGGAGCTGTTTTTT. The encoded protein is CASSLDGQGQNTGELFF.

CDR3 in DNA: TGTGCCAGCAGCCCGTTGGGTCCCCCAACCTACAATGAGCAGTTCTTC. Amino acid sequence: CASSPLGPPTYNEQFF. This chain connects TRBV11-3 to TRBJ2-1; D remains ambiguous. Germline V CDR1 and CDR2: SGHNT, YENEEA. The V and J ends lost 5 bases and 2 bases respectively, with 16 bases between them. CDR3 length: 16 residues. Full variable domain (missing parts from reference TRBV11-3 and TRBJ2-1): EAGVVQSPRYKIIEKKQPVAFWCNPISGHNTLYWYLQNLGQGPELLIRYENEEAVDDSQLPKDRFSAERLKGVDSTLKIQPAELGDSAVYLCASSPLGPPTYNEQFFGPGTRLTVL.

The chain combines TRBV6-5 with TRBJ2-6; D is undetermined. Germline V gene sequence: CDR1 MNHEY, CDR2 SVGAGI. The CDR3 spans 14 residues. The V end lost 4 bases, the J end lost 0 bases, and 4 bases lay between the germline ends. The CDR3 DNA follows: TGTGCCAGCAGTTCAATCTCTGGGGCCAACGTCCTGACTTTC. Translation: CASSSISGANVLTF.

The gene calls are TRBV10-3 and TRBJ2-3; D might be TRBD2 (6 bases). From germline, CDR1 is ENHRY and CDR2 SYGVKD. The CDR3 totals 14 residues. V shed 0 bases and J shed 6 bases, with 10 bases lying between them. The CDR3: CAISESVGTDTQYF. In nucleotides, the CDR3 is TGTGCCATCAGTGAGTCTGTCGGGACTGATACGCAGTATTTT.

The chain joins TRBV4-3 to TRBJ2-3; D is ambiguous. Germline-derived CDR1 and CDR2 are LGHNA and YSLEER. The V end lost 0 bases, the J end lost 6 bases, and 7 bases lay between the germline ends. This CDR3 spans 13 amino acids. This CDR3 is CASSQDWRDTQYF. In DNA form, the CDR3 reads TGCGCCAGCAGCCAAGACTGGCGGGATACGCAGTATTTT.

The CDR3 sequence is CASSFGLLENEQFF. The CDR3 DNA follows: TGTGCCAGCAGCTTTGGACTTCTAGAGAATGAGCAGTTCTTC. The gene calls are TRBV9 and TRBJ2-1, with TRBD2 as a possible D gene (5 bases). Trimming took 4 bases from V and 7 from J, leaving 15 bases between them. The CDR3 sequence is 14 residues long. Germline CDR1 is SGDLS and CDR2 is YYNGEE.

V usage is TRBV14 and J usage is TRBJ2-5; D unclear. Between the trimmed V and J ends, which lost 0 bases and 4 bases, there was a span of 6 bases. Germline CDR1 and CDR2: SGHDN and FVKESK. This CDR3 region has 13 residues. CDR3 sequence (DNA): TGTGCCAGCAGCCAAGAGCTTCGAGAGACCCAGTACTTC. Translating it yields CASSQELRETQYF.

V is TRBV9 and J is TRBJ2-3; TRBD2 is a possible D gene (6 bases). V gave up 3 bases and J gave up 5 bases, with 10 bases separating them. The germline CDR1 and CDR2 sequences are SGDLS and YYNGEE. The CDR3 extends over 13 amino acids. The CDR3 nucleotides read TGTGCCAGCAGCGGGACCGGGGGAGATACGCAGTATTTT. Translated: CASSGTGGDTQYF.

This rearrangement joins TRBV19 to TRBJ1-5, with D maybe TRBD1 (5 bases). Germline lookup yields CDR1 LNHDA and CDR2 SQIVND (reference sequence). V lost 6 bases and J lost 0, with 12 bases in between. The CDR3 runs to 15 residues. This chain's CDR3 is CASRRGTYSNQPQHF. Here the CDR3 DNA reads TGTGCCAGTAGGAGGGGAACATATAGCAATCAGCCCCAGCATTTT.

This chain uses TRBV27 with TRBJ2-1, with 7 bases aligning to TRBD2. The length of the CDR3 is 13 residues. The germline V gene has CDR1 MNHEY and CDR2 SMNVEV (reference sequence). V trimming: 8 bases; J trimming: 2 bases; junction bases outside the gene matches: 3. CDR3 in amino acids: CASGGRAYNEQFF. The CDR3 nucleotides are TGTGCCAGCGGTGGGAGGGCCTACAATGAGCAGTTCTTC.

This clone has a single count. This chain links TRBV7-3 with TRBJ2-5; no clear D gene. CDR1 SGHTA and CDR2 FQGTGA come from the germline V gene. The length of the CDR3 is 13 residues. V dropped 2 bases and J dropped 2 bases, with 6 bases sitting between them. CDR3 sequence (DNA): TGTGCCAGCAGCTTACGGATTCAAGAGACCCAGTACTTC. It codes for CASSLRIQETQYF.

V and J are TRBV7-9 and TRBJ1-5, with D perhaps matching TRBD1 (6 bases). Trimming took off 1 base at V and 7 bases at J, with 8 bases between the two ends. From germline, CDR1 is SEHNR and CDR2 FQNEAQ (reference sequence). The CDR3 is made up of 13 amino acids. As DNA, the CDR3 is TGTGCCAGCAGCTTAGGAGGGGGACAGCCCCAGCATTTT. Translation: CASSLGGGQPQHF. Complete variable domain (other parts from reference TRBV7-9 and TRBJ1-5): DTGVSQNPRHKITKRGQNVTFRCDPISEHNRLYWYRQTLGQGPEFLTYFQNEAQLEKSRLLSDRFSAERPKGSFSTLEIQRTEQGDSAMYLCASSLGGGQPQHFGDGTRLSIL.

V and J are TRBV10-3 and TRBJ2-7; the match to TRBD1 covers 7 bases. The CDR3 is 13 amino acids. Germline V CDR1 and CDR2: ENHRY, SYGVKD. With V trimmed by 11 bases and J by 0 bases, 7 bases remained unmatched. For the CDR3, the DNA is TGTGCCTCCGGGACAGCCGACTCCTACGAGCAGTACTTC. Translated: CASGTADSYEQYF.

This CDR3 is CASSPARTAKTQYF. In DNA form, the CDR3 reads TGTGCCAGTAGTCCCGCCCGGACAGCTAAGACCCAGTACTTC. J is TRBJ2-5 and V is TRBV19, with D possibly being TRBD1 (6 bases). Looked up from germline, CDR1 is LNHDA and CDR2 is SQIVND (reference sequence). Trimming pared 5 bases from V and 6 bases from J, leaving 16 bases between. The CDR3 totals 14 residues.

The chain employs TRBV2 and TRBJ1-5, with D possibly being TRBD1 (5 bases). This CDR3 region has 16 residues. CDR1 and CDR2 (germline): SNHLY, FYNNEI. The V gene lost 2 bases and the J gene lost 1 base, with 12 bases spanning the gap. The CDR3 coding sequence is TGTGCCAGCAGTGAATCCGGGACGGTGAGCAATCAGCCCCAGCATTTT. Protein: CASSESGTVSNQPQHF.

The gene calls are TRBV28 and TRBJ2-2, with TRBD1 as a possible D gene (6 bases). The CDR3 runs 16 residues. Germline V lookup: CDR1 MDHEN, CDR2 SYDVKM. The ends were cut back, 6 bases at V and 1 base at J, with 15 bases in the middle. This CDR3 reads CASRELGQENTGELFF. For the CDR3, the DNA is TGTGCCAGCAGAGAGTTGGGACAAGAGAACACCGGGGAGCTGTTTTTT.

The J gene is TRBJ2-1, the V gene TRBV7-9; TRBD1 aligns across 7 bases. This CDR3 spans 12 amino acids. Germline V gene sequence: CDR1 SEHNR, CDR2 FQNEAQ (reference sequence). With V trimmed by 1 base and J by 15 bases, 6 bases remained unmatched. The CDR3 DNA is TGTGCCAGCAGCTTAGGCGGCAGGGGGACGTTCTTC. Residues: CASSLGGRGTFF.

The chain's CDR3 is CASSRPGGTDTQYF. CDR3 sequence (DNA): TGTGCCAGTAGTCGCCCAGGGGGCACAGATACGCAGTATTTT. The chain links TRBV19 to TRBJ2-3, with a possible D match to TRBD1 (6 bases). The germline V gene encodes CDR1 LNHDA and CDR2 SQIVND (reference sequence). Trimming took off 5 bases at V and 1 base at J, with 10 bases between the two ends. The CDR3 extends over 14 amino acids.

The rearrangement uses TRBV29-1 and TRBJ2-1; 9 positions agree with TRBD2. Trimming removed 6 bases from V and 10 bases from J; junction bases left unmatched: 7. CDR1 and CDR2 (germline): SQVTM, ANQGSEA. There are 12 residues in the CDR3. This CDR3 reads CSVPGLALEQFF. The CDR3 DNA reads TGCAGCGTCCCGGGACTAGCCCTGGAGCAGTTCTTC.

The V and J genes are TRBV15 and TRBJ1-2; D ambiguous. The length of the CDR3 is 17 residues. Germline V gene sequence: CDR1 LNHNV, CDR2 YYDKDF (reference sequence). V was trimmed by 0 bases and J by 0 bases, leaving 14 bases between them. CDR3 sequence (DNA): TGTGCCACCAGCAGAGAACACGGGATGAGTTCTAACTATGGCTACACCTTC. Protein sequence: CATSREHGMSSNYGYTF.

Comment on this clone: In the same sample, other DNA sequences code for this CDR3. CDR3 residues: CASSLGLAGVNEQFF. In DNA, the CDR3 is TGTGCCAGCAGCTTAGGGCTAGCGGGAGTCAATGAGCAGTTCTTC. The chain has TRBV7-3 and TRBJ2-1, with 10 nucleotides matching TRBD2. V shed 2 bases and J 6 bases; nucleotides not matched to a gene: 4. Germline V gene lookup returns CDR1 SGHTA and CDR2 FQGTGA. This CDR3 is 15 amino acids long.

The chain has TRBV6-1 and TRBJ2-1; D unresolved. The CDR3 loop spans 12 amino acids. CDR1 is MNHNS, CDR2 SASEGT, per germline. Trimming removed 1 base at V and 9 bases at J, with 7 bases between. CDR3 sequence (DNA): TGTGCCAGCAGTGAAGAGCTACCTGAGCAGTTCTTC. Translating it yields CASSEELPEQFF.